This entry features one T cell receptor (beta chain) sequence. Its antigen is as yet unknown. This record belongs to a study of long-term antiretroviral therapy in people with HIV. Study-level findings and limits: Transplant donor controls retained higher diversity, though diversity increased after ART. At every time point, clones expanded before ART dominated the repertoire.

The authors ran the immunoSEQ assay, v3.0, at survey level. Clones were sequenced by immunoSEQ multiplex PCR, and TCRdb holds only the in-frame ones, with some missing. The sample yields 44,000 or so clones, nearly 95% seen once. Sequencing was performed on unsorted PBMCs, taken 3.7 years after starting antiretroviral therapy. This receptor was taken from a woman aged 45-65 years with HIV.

The CDR3 coding sequence is TGTGCCCCCCGAGGGGTTTCGAGCTCCTACGAGCAGTACTTC. It codes for CAPRGVSSSYEQYF. V usage is TRBV10-3 and J usage is TRBJ2-7, with D perhaps being TRBD1 or TRBD2 (5 bases each). V was trimmed by 11 bases and J by 0 bases, leaving 17 bases between them. Germline CDR1 reads ENHRY; CDR2 reads SYGVKD. CDR3 length equals 14 residues.